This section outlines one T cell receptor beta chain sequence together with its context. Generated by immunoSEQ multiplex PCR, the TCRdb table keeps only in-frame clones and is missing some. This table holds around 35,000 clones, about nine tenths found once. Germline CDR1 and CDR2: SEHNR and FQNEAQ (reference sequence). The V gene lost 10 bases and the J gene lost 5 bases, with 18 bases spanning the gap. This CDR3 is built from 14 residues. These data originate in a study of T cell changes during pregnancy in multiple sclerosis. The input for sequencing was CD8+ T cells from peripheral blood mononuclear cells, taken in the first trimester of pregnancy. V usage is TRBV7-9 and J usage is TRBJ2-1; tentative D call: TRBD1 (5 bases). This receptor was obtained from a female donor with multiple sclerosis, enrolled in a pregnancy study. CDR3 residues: CATTSEPGNNEQFF. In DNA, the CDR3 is TGTGCCACCACCTCGGAGCCAGGGAACAATGAGCAGTTCTTC.